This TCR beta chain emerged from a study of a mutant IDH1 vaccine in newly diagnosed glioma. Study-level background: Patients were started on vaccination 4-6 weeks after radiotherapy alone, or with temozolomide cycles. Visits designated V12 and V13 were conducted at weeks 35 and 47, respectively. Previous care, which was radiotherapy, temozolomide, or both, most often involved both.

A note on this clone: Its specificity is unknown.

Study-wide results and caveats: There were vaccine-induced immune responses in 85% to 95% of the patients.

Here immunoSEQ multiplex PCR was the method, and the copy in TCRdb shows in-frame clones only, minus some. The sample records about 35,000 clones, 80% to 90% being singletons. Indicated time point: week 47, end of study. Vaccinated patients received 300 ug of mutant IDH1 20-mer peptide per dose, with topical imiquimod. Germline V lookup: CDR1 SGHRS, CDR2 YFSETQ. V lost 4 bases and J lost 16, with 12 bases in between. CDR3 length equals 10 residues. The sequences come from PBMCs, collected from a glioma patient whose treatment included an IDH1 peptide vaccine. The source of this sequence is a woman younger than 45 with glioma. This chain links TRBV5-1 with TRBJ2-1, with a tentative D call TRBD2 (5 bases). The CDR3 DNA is TGCGCCAGCAGCAACGGACTTAAATTCTTC. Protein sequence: CASSNGLKFF.